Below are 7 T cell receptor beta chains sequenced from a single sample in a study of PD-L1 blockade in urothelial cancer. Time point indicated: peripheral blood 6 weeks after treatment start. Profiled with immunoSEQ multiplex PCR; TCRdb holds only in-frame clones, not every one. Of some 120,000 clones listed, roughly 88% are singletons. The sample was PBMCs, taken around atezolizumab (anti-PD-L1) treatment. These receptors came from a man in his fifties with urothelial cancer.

The CDR3: CASVGTGGSYEQYF. CDR3 DNA sequence: TGCGCCAGCGTCGGGACAGGGGGTTCCTACGAGCAGTACTTC. The chain combines TRBV10-2 with TRBJ2-7; TRBD1 matches at 11 bases. The V segment lost 8 bases and the J segment 1 base; nucleotides outside the gene matches: 4. Germline assignment: CDR1 WSHSY and CDR2 SAAADI. The CDR3 consists of 14 residues.

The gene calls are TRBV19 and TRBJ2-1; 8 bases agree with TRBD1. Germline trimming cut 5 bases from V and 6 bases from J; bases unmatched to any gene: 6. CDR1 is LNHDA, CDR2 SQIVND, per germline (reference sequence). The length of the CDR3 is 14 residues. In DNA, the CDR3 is TGTGCCAGTAGTCTCGGACAGGGAATCAATGAGCAGTTCTTC. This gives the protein CASSLGQGINEQFF.

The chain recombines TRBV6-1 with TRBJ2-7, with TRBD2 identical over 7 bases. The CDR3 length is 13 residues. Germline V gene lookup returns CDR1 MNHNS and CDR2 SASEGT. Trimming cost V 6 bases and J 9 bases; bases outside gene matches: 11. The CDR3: CASRTLAALGQYF. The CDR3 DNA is TGTGCCAGCAGAACCCTAGCGGCCCTGGGGCAGTACTTC.

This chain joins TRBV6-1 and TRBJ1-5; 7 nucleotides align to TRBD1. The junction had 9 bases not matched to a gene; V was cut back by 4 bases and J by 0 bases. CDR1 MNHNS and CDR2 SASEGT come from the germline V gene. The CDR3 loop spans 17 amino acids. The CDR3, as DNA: TGTGCCAGCAGTGGGGGGGACAGATCCTATAGCAATCAGCCCCAGCATTTT. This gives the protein CASSGGDRSYSNQPQHF.

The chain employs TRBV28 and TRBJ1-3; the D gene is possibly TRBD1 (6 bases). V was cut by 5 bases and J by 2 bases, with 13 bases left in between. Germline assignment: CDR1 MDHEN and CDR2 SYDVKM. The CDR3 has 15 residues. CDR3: CASSRTGRPGNTIYF. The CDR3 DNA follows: TGTGCCAGCAGTCGCACAGGGAGACCTGGAAACACCATATATTTT.

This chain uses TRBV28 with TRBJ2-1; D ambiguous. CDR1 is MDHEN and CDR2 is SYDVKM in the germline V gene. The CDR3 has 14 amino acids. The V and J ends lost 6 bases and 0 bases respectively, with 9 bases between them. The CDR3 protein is CASSLLSSYNEQFF. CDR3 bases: TGTGCCAGCAGCCTACTGAGCTCCTACAATGAGCAGTTCTTC. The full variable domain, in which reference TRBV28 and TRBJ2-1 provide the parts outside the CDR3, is DVKVTQSSRYLVKRTGEKVFLECVQDMDHENMFWYRQDPGLGLRLIYFSYDVKMKEKGDIPEGYSVSREKKERFSLILESASTNQTSMYLCASSLLSSYNEQFFGPGTRLTVL.

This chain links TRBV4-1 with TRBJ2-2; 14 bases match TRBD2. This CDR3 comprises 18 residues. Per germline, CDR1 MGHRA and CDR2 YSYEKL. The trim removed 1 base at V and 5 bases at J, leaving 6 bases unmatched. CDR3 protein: CASSQVRTSGRWTGELFF. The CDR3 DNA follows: TGCGCCAGCAGCCAAGTTAGGACTAGCGGGAGGTGGACCGGGGAGCTGTTTTTT.